This T cell receptor (beta chain) was observed in a study of shared clonotypes between healthy human individuals. Whole-study findings and limits: Inspection by rarefaction showed sorted-subset sequencing to be incomplete despite large depth.

Naive-designated CD8 cells lacked CD45RO, were positively enriched for CCR7, and omitted terminally differentiated effector memory CD45RA+ cells. Assay runs were performed at deep level. Measured with immunoSEQ multiplex PCR; TCRdb has only the in-frame clones, and not every one. The sample contains around 2,000,000 clones, about 95% of which appear only once. On this clone: Its antigen is unknown.

V lost 8 bases to trimming and J lost 8 bases, with 18 bases between them. The germline V gene encodes CDR1 SNHLY and CDR2 FYNNEI. The CDR3 has 13 residues. The V gene is TRBV2, the J gene TRBJ1-2, with D possibly being TRBD1 (6 bases). Sequencing input: naive CD8+ T cells sorted from blood. The TCR comes from a man aged 18 to 35 in good health. In nucleotides, the CDR3 is TGTGCCAGCGGATCTTCGCTGAGGGGGGGCTACACCTTC. Residues: CASGSSLRGGYTF.